This is a list of T cell receptor beta chains from one sample in a study of a mutant IDH1 vaccine in newly diagnosed glioma. Sequencing used immunoSEQ multiplex PCR; TCRdb keeps in-frame clones, though not all of them. Of 82,000 or so clones in the sample, 65% to 90% are singletons; the top ten hold 2% to 2.5%. No cognate antigen is known for these TCRs. The source was PBMCs, collected from a glioma patient whose treatment included an IDH1 peptide vaccine. The receptors come from a man aged 25-45 years with glioma. Some clones in this sample may be carry-over from other donors' samples. Both conserved end residues are part of each CDR3. D genes are given only for firm matches. Expanded clones get a size class; other rows say once, few or many, or leave the size out.

j_call | clone_size | d_call | v_call | cdr3_nt | cdr3_aa
TRBJ2-3 | NA | NA | TRBV5-1 | TGCGCCAGCAGCTATCTCCCTAAGGGTACAGATACGCAGTATTTT | CASSYLPKGTDTQYF
TRBJ1-5 | once | NA | TRBV6-5 | TGTGCCAGCAGTTACCAAGGTTTCGGTCAGCCCCAGCATTTT | CASSYQGFGQPQHF
TRBJ1-1 | NA | NA | TRBV7-6 | TGTGCCAGCAGCCCTGGGGGGGCGGGGAACACTGAAGCTTTCTTT | CASSPGGAGNTEAFF
TRBJ2-5 | NA | TRBD1 | TRBV30 | TGTGCCTGGAGGACCCAGGGGGCTGAGACCCAGTACTTC | CAWRTQGAETQYF
TRBJ2-7 | NA | NA | TRBV28 | TGTGCCAGCAGTTTTACCGGGAGAGTCGCCTACGAGCAGTACTTC | CASSFTGRVAYEQYF
TRBJ2-1 | NA | NA | TRBV11-2 | TGTGCCAGCAGCTTAGTCGGATACAATGAGCAGTTCTTC | CASSLVGYNEQFF
TRBJ2-7 | NA | NA | TRBV28 | TGTGCCAGCAGTTTAGGCATTACCTACGAGCAGTACTTC | CASSLGITYEQYF
TRBJ1-6 | NA | TRBD1 | TRBV5-1 | TGCGCCAGCAGCTGGACCGGGACAGGGGATAATTCACCCCTCCACTTT | CASSWTGTGDNSPLHF
TRBJ1-1 | NA | NA | TRBV15 | TGTGCCACCAGCCGTTCAGCCGTAGGCACTGAAGCTTTCTTT | CATSRSAVGTEAFF
TRBJ1-1 | NA | NA | TRBV19 | TGTGCCAGTAGTCCCCGGGCCTTTGAAGCTTTCTTT | CASSPRAFEAFF
TRBJ1-1 | NA | NA | TRBV7-8 | TGTGCCAGCAGCTCTTGGAGGGGAGGGGCTGAAGCTTTCTTT | CASSSWRGGAEAFF
TRBJ2-1 | NA | TRBD2 | TRBV29-1 | TGCAGCGTTGATGGCGGGAGGGCCTACAATGAGCAGTTCTTC | CSVDGGRAYNEQFF
TRBJ2-2 | NA | NA | TRBV30 | TGTGCCTGGAGTCGGTCCGGGGAGCTGTTTTTT | CAWSRSGELFF
TRBJ1-5 | once | NA | TRBV9 | TGTGCCAGCAGCGGGAGCCGAAATCAGCCCCAGCATTTT | CASSGSRNQPQHF
TRBJ1-3 | NA | TRBD1 | TRBV5-4 | TGTGCCAGCAGCCAGGCACAGGGGGCAAGTGGAAACACCATATATTTT | CASSQAQGASGNTIYF
TRBJ2-7 | NA | NA | TRBV28 | TGTGCCAGCAGTTCCCGACCCGGGAAGAGCCCCGGGGAGCAGTACTTC | CASSSRPGKSPGEQYF
TRBJ1-4 | NA | NA | TRBV30 | TGTGCCTGGAGTTTACGGGAGAGTAATGAAAAACTGTTTTTT | CAWSLRESNEKLFF
TRBJ1-2 | NA | NA | TRBV28 | TGTGCCAGCAGTTTATCGGAGACAGGCACTTTGGCCTTC | CASSLSETGTLAF
TRBJ2-5 | NA | NA | TRBV18 | TGTGCCAGCTCGCTACTAAGGACGGAGACCCAGTACTTC | CASSLLRTETQYF
TRBJ2-2 | few | NA | TRBV7-9 | TGTGCCAGCAGCCGTCGCGGGGACACCGGGGAGCTGTTTTTT | CASSRRGDTGELFF
TRBJ2-1 | NA | NA | TRBV27 | TGTGCCAGCAGTCCCCGGATAGGGTACAATGAGCAGTTCTTC | CASSPRIGYNEQFF
TRBJ1-1 | NA | NA | TRBV23-1 | TGCGCCAGCAGTCAATCGACAGCTTTCTTT | CASSQSTAFF
TRBJ2-3 | NA | NA | TRBV9 | TGTGCCAGCAGCGTAGGTAGCACAGATACGCAGTATTTT | CASSVGSTDTQYF
TRBJ2-2 | NA | NA | TRBV10-3 | TGTGCCATCCCCGGCAGGACGAACACCGGGGAGCTGTTTTTT | CAIPGRTNTGELFF
TRBJ1-2 | NA | NA | TRBV28 | TGTGCCAGCAGTTTAGGGGGGTATGGCTACACCTTC | CASSLGGYGYTF
TRBJ1-2 | NA | TRBD1 | TRBV10-3 | TGTGCCAGTATTCCGGGACAGGGAAGAAGTGAACGTTTCTATGGCTACACCTTC | CASIPGQGRSERFYGYTF
TRBJ1-1 | few | TRBD1 | TRBV19 | TGTGCCAGTAGCCGACAGGGACGAACTGAAGCTTTCTTT | CASSRQGRTEAFF
TRBJ2-7 | NA | NA | TRBV6-1 | TGTGCCAGCAGTTGGTGGCAGAACTACGAGCAGTACTTC | CASSWWQNYEQYF